These 3 T cell receptor beta chains originate from one sample sequenced in a study of cytomegalovirus exposure and HLA in healthy donors. Primers: 60 Vbeta forward and 13 Jbeta reverse. Clones were sequenced by immunoSEQ multiplex PCR, and TCRdb holds only the in-frame ones, with some missing. The table records roughly 170,000 clones, about 80% of them present only once. Material for sequencing was PBMCs. These receptors were obtained from a woman in her twenties or thirties in good health and CMV-seropositive.

This chain links TRBV6-6 with TRBJ1-1; D perhaps matches TRBD1 (6 bases). This CDR3 spans 14 amino acids. The germline CDR1 and CDR2 sequences are MNHNY and SVGAGI (reference sequence). Deletions cut 2 bases from V and 1 base from J, with 8 bases between. CDR3 in DNA: TGTGCCAGCAGTTACGGGGGCCCGAACACTGAAGCTTTCTTT. Protein: CASSYGGPNTEAFF.

The chain links TRBV7-9 to TRBJ1-2; 7 bases are shared with TRBD1. The trim removed 5 bases at V and 8 bases at J, leaving 8 bases unmatched. The CDR3 consists of 13 residues. The germline V gene has CDR1 SEHNR and CDR2 FQNEAQ (reference sequence). CDR3 amino acids: CASSPAGGGGYTF. CDR3 bases: TGTGCCAGCAGCCCCGCAGGGGGTGGAGGCTACACCTTC.

J is TRBJ1-2 and V is TRBV28, with 7 bases aligning to TRBD1. CDR3 length equals 16 residues. Germline V gives CDR1 MDHEN, CDR2 SYDVKM. J lost 8 bases, V lost 10 bases, and 22 bases had no gene match. The DNA of the CDR3 is TGTGCCACCCGGAGGGGGCCCCACGTGCTCCAAGGGGGCTACACCTTC. The encoded protein is CATRRGPHVLQGGYTF.